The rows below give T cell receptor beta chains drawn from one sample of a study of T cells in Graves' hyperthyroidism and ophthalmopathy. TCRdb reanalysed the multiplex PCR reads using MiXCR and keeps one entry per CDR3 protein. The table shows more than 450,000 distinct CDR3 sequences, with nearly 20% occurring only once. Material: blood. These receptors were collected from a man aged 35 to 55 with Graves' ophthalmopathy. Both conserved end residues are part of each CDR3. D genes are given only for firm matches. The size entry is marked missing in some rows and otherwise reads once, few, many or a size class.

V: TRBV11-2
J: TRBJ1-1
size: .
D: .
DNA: TGTGCCAGCAGCTCCTTAAGGGGGGGAACTGAAGCTTTCTTT
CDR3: CASSSLRGGTEAFF

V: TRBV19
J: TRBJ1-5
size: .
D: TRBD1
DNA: TGTGCCAGTTCTGCAAAGACAGGGAGCAATCAGCCCCAGCATTTT
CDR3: CASSAKTGSNQPQHF

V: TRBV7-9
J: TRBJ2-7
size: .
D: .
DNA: TGTGCCAGCAGGCCGAGAGGCAGGGAAGGGAACGAGCAGTACTTC
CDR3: CASRPRGREGNEQYF

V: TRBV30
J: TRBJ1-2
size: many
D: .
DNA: TGTGCCTGGAGCCGGGACGGCCGATTCTATGGCTACACCTTC
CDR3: CAWSRDGRFYGYTF

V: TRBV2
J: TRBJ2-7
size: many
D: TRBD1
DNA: TGTGCCAGTGGACAGGGCAGCTCCTACGAGCAGTACTTC
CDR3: CASGQGSSYEQYF

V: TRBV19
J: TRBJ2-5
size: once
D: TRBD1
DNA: TGTGCCAGTAGTATCTTTAGGGGACAGACTCAAGAGACCCAGTACTTC
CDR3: CASSIFRGQTQETQYF

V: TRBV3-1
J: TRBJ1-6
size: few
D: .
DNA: TGTGCCAGCAGCCACCAAGCTGGCCATAATTCACCCCTCCACTTT
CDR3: CASSHQAGHNSPLHF

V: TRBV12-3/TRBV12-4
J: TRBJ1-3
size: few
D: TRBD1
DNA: TGTGCCAGCAGTCCTCGTGGAGGGGGCGCTGGAAACACCATATATTTT
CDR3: CASSPRGGGAGNTIYF

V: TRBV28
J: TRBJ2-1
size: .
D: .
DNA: TGTGCCAGCAGCCGAGGGAGGGGGTGGCGGGAGACCTACAATGAGCAGTTCTTC
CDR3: CASSRGRGWRETYNEQFF

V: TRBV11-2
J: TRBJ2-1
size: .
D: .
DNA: TGTGCCAGCAGCTTAGATCCCCACCGCCTCGGAGAGCAGTTCTTC
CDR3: CASSLDPHRLGEQFF

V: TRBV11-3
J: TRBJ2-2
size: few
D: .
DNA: TGTGCCAGCAGCGAATATGCACAGGGATCCGGGGAGCTGTTTTTT
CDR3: CASSEYAQGSGELFF

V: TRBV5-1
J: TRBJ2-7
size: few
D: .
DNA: TGCGCCAGCAGCTTGGAAATTCTCTACGAGCAGTACTTC
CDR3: CASSLEILYEQYF

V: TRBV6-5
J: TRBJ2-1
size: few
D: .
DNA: TGTGCCAGCAGTTACGCTATACCACCCAATGAGCAGTTCTTC
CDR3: CASSYAIPPNEQFF

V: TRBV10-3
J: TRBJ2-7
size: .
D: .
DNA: TGTGCCATCAGTGAGTCGGGAAAGACCTACGAGCAGTACTTC
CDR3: CAISESGKTYEQYF

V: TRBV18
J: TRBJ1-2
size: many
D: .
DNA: TGTGCCAGCTCCCCGGGGAACAGCTATGGCTACACCTTC
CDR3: CASSPGNSYGYTF

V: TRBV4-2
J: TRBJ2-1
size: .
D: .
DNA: TGTGCCAGCAGCCAAGAAGGAGACTACAATGAGCAGTTCTTC
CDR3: CASSQEGDYNEQFF

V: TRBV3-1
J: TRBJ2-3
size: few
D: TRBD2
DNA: TGTGCCAGCAGCTATCGGACTAGCTCGCCTAGCACAGATACGCAGTATTTT
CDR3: CASSYRTSSPSTDTQYF

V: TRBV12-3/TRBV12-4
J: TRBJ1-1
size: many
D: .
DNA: TGTGCCAGCAGTTCCGGGACCCCCAACGGTGAAGCTTTCTTT
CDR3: CASSSGTPNGEAFF

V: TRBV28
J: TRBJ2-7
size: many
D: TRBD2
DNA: TGTGCCAGCAGTGCTCTAGCGGGAGTGTTTTACGAGCAGTACTTC
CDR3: CASSALAGVFYEQYF

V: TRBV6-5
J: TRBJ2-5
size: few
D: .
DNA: TGTGCCAGCAGTTACGGGGGCCCTAGGGAGACCCAGTACTTC
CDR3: CASSYGGPRETQYF

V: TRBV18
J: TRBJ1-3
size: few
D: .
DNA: TGTGCCAGCTCACCAGAGAACTCTGGAAACACCATATATTTT
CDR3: CASSPENSGNTIYF

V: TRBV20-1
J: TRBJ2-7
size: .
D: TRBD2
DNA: TGCAGTGCTAGGGGGGAGGGGTTCTACGAGCAGTACTTC
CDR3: CSARGEGFYEQYF

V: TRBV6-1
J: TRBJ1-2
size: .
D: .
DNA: TGTGCCAGCAGTGAAGGGAATGCAGATGGCTACACCTTC
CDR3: CASSEGNADGYTF

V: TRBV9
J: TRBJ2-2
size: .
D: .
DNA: TGTGCCAGCAGCGTAGAAGTTATGGGCGGGGAGCTGTTTTTT
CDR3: CASSVEVMGGELFF

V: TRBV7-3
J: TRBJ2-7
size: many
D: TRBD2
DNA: TGTGCCAGCAGCGTTACTAGCGGGAGTTACGAGCAGTACTTC
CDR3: CASSVTSGSYEQYF

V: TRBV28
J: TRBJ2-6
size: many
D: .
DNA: TGTGCCAGCAGTTTATATTCGGTTAGCCAACCAATCTCTGGGGCCAACGTCCTGACTTTC
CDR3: CASSLYSVSQPISGANVLTF

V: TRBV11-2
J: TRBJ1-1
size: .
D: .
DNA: TGTGCCAGCACCTCCTCGGGGTCGTGGGACACTGAAGCTTTCTTT
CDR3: CASTSSGSWDTEAFF

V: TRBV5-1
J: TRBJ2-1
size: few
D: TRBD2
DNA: TGCGCCAGCCACGGGACTAGCGGGGCGTACTCCTACAATGAGCAGTTCTTC
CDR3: CASHGTSGAYSYNEQFF

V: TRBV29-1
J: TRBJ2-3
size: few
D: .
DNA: TGCAGCGTTGACGGAGTTGGCGCAGATACGCAGTATTTT
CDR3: CSVDGVGADTQYF